This T cell receptor beta chain originates from a study of blood T cells in healthy people across ages. The study's findings and limits: In older individuals, TCR beta diversity per million T cells was lower, falling roughly linearly with age. Observed TCR beta diversity showed a strong correlation with the percentage of naive T cells as measured by flow cytometry.

To note about this clonotype: Its target is not known.

Each sample provided at least 6 micrograms of extracted total RNA. A J-beta primer mix and a sample-barcoded 5' primer were used in a second PCR of roughly 7 to 12 cycles. MiXCR, run by TCRdb on the 5' RACE reads, gives a single entry per CDR3 protein. Counted here are 650,000 to 900,000 distinct CDR3 sequences, about 59% occurring once; the ten biggest clones make up around a quarter. The sample comprised blood. This TCR was recovered from a man aged 25 to 45 in good health.

The CDR3 protein is CASRAGGALRDTDTQYF. The CDR3, as DNA: TGTGCCAGCAGAGCTGGGGGGGCTCTCCGGGACACAGATACGCAGTATTTT. The V gene is TRBV6-2 or TRBV6-3, the J gene TRBJ2-3, with D possibly matching TRBD2 (7 bases). The CDR3 is 17 amino acids. Germline CDR1 and CDR2: MNHEY and SVGEGT. The germline V and J ends were trimmed by 6 bases and 2 bases, with 21 bases remaining between them.